This TCR beta chain was found in a study of T cell responses to AZD1222 COVID-19 vaccine. Note on this clone: Its specificity is unknown.

Measured with immunoSEQ multiplex PCR; TCRdb has only the in-frame clones, and not every one. The table records 150,000 or so clones, about nine tenths of them present only once. Study outcomes and limitations: Vaccine-associated CD4 TCRs spanned spike, dominant at 160-218 and 743-854.

The source of this sequence is an adult in good health. The material sequenced was peripheral blood, taken on day 0 of AZD1222 vaccination.

CDR3 nucleotide sequence: TGTGCCAGCAGCCAAGATTCGGGGGAGATCGTCAATGAGCAGTTCTTC. Encoded protein: CASSQDSGEIVNEQFF. The chain carries TRBV4-2 and TRBJ2-1, with D possibly matching TRBD2 (6 bases). V shed 0 bases and J shed 6 bases, with 15 bases lying between them. The CDR3 extends over 16 amino acids. The germline V gene encodes CDR1 LGHNA and CDR2 YNFKEQ.